This T cell receptor beta chain was profiled in a study of blood T cell repertoires in COVID-19. This clone has more than one count but fewer than ten. Germline V gives CDR1 KGHSH, CDR2 LQKENI. The CDR3 covers 12 residues. The ends were cut back, 5 bases at V and 0 bases at J, with 4 bases in the middle. TCRdb's copy holds only in-frame clones and misses some; the assay was immunoSEQ multiplex PCR. The sample has more than 250,000 clones; about 84% are singletons. This TCR was recovered from a woman between 45 and 65 years old with acute or convalescent COVID-19. This rearrangement joins TRBV18 to TRBJ2-5; D call uncertain. The sample taken for sequencing was peripheral blood. CDR3 in amino acids: CASSNNQETQYF. The CDR3 nucleotides are TGTGCCAGCTCAAACAACCAAGAGACCCAGTACTTC.